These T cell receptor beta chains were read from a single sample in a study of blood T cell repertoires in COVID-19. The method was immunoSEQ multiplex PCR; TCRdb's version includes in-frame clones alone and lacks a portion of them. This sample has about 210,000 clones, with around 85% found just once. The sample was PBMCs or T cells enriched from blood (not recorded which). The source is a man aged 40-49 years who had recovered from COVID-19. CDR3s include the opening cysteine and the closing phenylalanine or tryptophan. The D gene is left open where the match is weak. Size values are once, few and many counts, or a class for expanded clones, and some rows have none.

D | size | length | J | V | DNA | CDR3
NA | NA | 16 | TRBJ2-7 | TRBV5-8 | TGTGCCAGCAGCTTGTTGGCCACCAGAAAAAACTACGAGCAGTACTTC | CASSLLATRKNYEQYF
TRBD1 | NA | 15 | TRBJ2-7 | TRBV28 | TGTGCCAGCAGACGAGCCGGGACAGGGGTCTACGAGCAGTACTTC | CASRRAGTGVYEQYF
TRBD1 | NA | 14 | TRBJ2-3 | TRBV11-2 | TGTGCCAGCAGCTTAGTGTCCACAGGGGGTACGCAGTATTTT | CASSLVSTGGTQYF
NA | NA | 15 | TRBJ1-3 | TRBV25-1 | TGTGCCAGCATGGGACTGCCTTCCTCTGGAAACACCATATATTTT | CASMGLPSSGNTIYF
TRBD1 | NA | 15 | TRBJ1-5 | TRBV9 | TGTGCCAGCAGCGTAGATCCAGGGACAGATGGTCCCCAGCATTTT | CASSVDPGTDGPQHF
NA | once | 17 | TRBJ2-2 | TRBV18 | TGTGCCAGCTCACCACGTTTCAGGGGGGAAGCCACCGGGGAGCTGTTTTTT | CASSPRFRGEATGELFF
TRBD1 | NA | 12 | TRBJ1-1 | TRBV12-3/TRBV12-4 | TGTGCCAGCACCAAGACAGGGGCCCGAGCTTTCTTT | CASTKTGARAFF
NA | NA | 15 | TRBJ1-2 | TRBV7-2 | TGTGCCAGCAGCTTAGATTTGCCAGGATGGTCACGCTACACCTTC | CASSLDLPGWSRYTF
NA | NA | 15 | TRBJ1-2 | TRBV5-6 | TGTGCCAGCAACCTTCGGGGTATAGCTAACTATGGCTACACCTTC | CASNLRGIANYGYTF
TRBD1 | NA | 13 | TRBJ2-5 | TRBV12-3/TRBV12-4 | TGTGCCAGCAGTTTGGCAGGGGGAGAGACCCAGTACTTC | CASSLAGGETQYF
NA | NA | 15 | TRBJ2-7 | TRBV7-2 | TGTGCCAGCAGCTTATCGGGAAGTCGGTCCTACGAGCAGTACTTC | CASSLSGSRSYEQYF